This T cell receptor beta chain was observed in a study of T cells in Graves' hyperthyroidism and ophthalmopathy. Regions amplified from RNA transcripts were the TCR beta CDR3 regions. First-round RT-PCR of the TCR CDR3 relied on the HTBI primer set. Via MiXCR, TCRdb re-called the multiplex PCR reads, giving one row per CDR3 protein. The repertoire holds 75,000 to 100,000 distinct CDR3 sequences, with roughly 49% as singletons. There are many counts of this clonotype. CDR1 is SGHTS, CDR2 YDEGEE, per germline. The CDR3 is 14 residues long. V gave up 0 bases and J gave up 5 bases, with 11 bases separating them.

The chain has TRBV5-8 and TRBJ2-5; D is undetermined. The specimen sequenced was blood. The receptor was isolated from a woman in her 40s with Graves' hyperthyroidism. CDR3 bases: TGTGCCAGCAGCTTGGATTGGGTGGTGGAGACCCAGTACTTC. Encoded protein: CASSLDWVVETQYF.